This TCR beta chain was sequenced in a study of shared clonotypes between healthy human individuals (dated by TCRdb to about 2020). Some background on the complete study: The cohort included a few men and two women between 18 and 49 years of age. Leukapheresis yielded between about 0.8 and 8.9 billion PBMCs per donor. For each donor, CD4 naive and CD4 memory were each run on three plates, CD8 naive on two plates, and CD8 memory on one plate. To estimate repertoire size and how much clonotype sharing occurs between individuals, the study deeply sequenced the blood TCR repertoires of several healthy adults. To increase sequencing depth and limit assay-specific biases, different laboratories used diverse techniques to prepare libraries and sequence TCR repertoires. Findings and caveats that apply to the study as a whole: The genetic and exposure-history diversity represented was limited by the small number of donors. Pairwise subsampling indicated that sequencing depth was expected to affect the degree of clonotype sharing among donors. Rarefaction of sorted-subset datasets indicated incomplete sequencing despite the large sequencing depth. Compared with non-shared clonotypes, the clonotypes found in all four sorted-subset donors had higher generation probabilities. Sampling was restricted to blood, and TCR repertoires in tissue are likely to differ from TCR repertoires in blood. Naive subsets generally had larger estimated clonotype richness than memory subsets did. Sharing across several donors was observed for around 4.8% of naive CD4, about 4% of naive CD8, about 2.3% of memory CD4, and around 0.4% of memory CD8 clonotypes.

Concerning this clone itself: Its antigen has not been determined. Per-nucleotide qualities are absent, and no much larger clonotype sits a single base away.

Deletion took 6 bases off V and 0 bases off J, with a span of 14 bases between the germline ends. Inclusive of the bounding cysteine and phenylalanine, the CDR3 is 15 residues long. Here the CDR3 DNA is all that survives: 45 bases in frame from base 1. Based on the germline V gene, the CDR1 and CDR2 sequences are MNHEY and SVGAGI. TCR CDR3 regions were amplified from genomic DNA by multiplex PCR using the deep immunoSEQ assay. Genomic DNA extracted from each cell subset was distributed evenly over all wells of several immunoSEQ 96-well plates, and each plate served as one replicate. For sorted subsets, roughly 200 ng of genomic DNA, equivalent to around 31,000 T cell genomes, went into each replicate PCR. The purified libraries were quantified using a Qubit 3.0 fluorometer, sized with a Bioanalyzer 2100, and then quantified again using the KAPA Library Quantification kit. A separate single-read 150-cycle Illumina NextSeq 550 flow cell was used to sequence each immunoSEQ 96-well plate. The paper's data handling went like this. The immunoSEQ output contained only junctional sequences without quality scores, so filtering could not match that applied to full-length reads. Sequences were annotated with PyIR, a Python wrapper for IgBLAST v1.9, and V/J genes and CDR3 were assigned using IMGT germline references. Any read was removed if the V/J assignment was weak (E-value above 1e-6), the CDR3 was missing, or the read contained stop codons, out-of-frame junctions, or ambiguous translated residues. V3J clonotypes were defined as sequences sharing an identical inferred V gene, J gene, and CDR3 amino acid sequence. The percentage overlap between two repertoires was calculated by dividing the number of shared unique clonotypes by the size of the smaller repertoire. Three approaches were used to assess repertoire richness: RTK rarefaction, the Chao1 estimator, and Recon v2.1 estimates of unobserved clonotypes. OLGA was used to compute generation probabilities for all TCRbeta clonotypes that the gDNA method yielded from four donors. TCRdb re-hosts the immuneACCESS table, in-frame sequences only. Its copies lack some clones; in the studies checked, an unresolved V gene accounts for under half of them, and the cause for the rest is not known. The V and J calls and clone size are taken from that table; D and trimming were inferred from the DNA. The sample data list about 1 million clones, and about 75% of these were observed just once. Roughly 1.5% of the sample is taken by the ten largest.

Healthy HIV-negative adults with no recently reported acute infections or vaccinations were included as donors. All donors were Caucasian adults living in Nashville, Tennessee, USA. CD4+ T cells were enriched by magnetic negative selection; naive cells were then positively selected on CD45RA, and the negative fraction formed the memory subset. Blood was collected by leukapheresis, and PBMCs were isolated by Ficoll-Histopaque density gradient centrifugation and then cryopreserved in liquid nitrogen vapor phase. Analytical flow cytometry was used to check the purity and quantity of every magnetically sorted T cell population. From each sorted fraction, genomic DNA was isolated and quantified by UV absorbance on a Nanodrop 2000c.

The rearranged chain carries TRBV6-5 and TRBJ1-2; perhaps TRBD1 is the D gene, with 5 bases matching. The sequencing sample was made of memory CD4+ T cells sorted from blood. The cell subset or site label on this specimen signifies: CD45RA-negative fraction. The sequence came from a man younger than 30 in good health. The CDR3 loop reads CASRIGASSNYGYTF. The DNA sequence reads TGTGCCAGCAGAATCGGGGCCAGTTCTAACTATGGCTACACCTTC.